This T cell receptor beta chain was profiled in a study of blood T cell repertoires in COVID-19. Whole-study context: The United States, Italy and Spain supplied acute and convalescent COVID-19 samples. PBMCs, B-cell-depleted T cells, or T cells were the source of the cDNA or gDNA that made up the material.

CDR3 length equals 14 residues. The V end was cut by 2 bases, the J end by 3 bases, with 11 bases between. Germline CDR1 reads SGHRS; CDR2 reads YFSETQ. The data were produced by immunoSEQ multiplex PCR, yet TCRdb's version contains in-frame clones alone and is incomplete. The top ten clones hold 5% to 5.5% of a sample with approximately 61,000 clones, around 85% of them seen once. The source material was peripheral blood. V gene TRBV5-1 combines with J gene TRBJ2-5; D is possibly TRBD1 (5 bases). This clonotype was sampled from a man aged 70 or older with acute or convalescent COVID-19. CDR3 region: CASSFSGKKETQYF. The DNA of the CDR3 is TGCGCCAGCAGCTTCTCAGGGAAAAAAGAGACCCAGTACTTC.